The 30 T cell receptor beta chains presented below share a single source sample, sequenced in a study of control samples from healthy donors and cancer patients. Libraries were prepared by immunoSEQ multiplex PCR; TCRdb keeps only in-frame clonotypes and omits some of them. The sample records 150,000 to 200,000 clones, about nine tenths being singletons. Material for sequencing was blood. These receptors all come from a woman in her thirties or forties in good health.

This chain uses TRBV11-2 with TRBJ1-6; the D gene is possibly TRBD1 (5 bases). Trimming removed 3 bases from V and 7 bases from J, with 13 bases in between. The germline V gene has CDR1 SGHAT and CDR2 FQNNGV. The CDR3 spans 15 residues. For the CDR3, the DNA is TGTGCCAGCAGCTTCTCCAGACAGTTGAATTCACCCCTCCACTTT. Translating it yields CASSFSRQLNSPLHF.

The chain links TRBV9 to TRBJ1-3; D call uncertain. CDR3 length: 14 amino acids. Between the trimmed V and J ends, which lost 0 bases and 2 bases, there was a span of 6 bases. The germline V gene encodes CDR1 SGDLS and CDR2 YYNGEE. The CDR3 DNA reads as TGTGCCAGCAGCGTAGGGGGTCCTGGAAACACCATATATTTT. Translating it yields CASSVGGPGNTIYF.

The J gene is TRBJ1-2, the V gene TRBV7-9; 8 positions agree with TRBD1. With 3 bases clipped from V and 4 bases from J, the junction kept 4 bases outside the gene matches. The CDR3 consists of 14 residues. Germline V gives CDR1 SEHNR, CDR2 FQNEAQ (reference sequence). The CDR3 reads CASSFWDRPYGYTF. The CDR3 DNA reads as TGTGCCAGCAGCTTTTGGGACAGGCCCTATGGCTACACCTTC.

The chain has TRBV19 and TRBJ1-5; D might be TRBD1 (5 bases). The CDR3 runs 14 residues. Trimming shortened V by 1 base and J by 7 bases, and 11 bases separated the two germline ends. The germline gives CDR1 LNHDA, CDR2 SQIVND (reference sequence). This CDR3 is CASSIGGAAQPQHF. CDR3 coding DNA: TGTGCCAGTAGTATAGGAGGGGCCGCACAGCCCCAGCATTTT.

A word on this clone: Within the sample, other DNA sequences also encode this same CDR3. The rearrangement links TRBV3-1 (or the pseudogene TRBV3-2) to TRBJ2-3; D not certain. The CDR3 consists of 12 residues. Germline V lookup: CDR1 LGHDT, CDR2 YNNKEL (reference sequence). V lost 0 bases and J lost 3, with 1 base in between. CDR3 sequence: CASSQETDTQYF. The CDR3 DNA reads TGTGCCAGCAGCCAAGAGACAGATACGCAGTATTTT.

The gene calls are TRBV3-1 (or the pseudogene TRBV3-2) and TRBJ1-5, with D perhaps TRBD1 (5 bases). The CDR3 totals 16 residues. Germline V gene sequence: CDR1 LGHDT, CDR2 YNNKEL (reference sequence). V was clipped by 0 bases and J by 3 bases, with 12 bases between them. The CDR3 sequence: CASSQDSGGLNQPQHF. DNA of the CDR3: TGTGCCAGCAGCCAAGATTCTGGGGGTCTCAATCAGCCCCAGCATTTT.

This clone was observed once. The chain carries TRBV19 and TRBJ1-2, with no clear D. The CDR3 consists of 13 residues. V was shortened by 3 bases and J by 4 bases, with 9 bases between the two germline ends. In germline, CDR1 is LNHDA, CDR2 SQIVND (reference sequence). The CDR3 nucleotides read TGTGCCAGTAGTATTGCCGAGCTCTATGGCTACACCTTC. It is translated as CASSIAELYGYTF.

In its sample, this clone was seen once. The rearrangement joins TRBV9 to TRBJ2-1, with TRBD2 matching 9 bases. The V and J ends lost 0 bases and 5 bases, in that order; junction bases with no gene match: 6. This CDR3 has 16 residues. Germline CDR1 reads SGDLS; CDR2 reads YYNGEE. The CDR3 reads CASSVAVSGGDNEQFF. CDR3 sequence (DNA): TGTGCCAGCAGCGTAGCAGTTAGCGGGGGAGACAATGAGCAGTTCTTC.

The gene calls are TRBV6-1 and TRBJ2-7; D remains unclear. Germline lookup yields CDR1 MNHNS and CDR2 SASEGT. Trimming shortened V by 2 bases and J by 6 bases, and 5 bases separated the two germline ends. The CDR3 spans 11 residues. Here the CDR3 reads CASSELSEQYF. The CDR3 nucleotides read TGTGCCAGCAGTGAACTCAGCGAGCAGTACTTC.

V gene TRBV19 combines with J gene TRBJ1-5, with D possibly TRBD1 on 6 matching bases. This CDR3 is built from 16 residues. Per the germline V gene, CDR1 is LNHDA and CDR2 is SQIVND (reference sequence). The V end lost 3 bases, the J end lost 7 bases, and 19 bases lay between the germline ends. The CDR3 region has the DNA TGTGCCAGTAGTATTAGGGTTGGGGGGGGCGTCCAGCCCCAGCATTTT. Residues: CASSIRVGGGVQPQHF.

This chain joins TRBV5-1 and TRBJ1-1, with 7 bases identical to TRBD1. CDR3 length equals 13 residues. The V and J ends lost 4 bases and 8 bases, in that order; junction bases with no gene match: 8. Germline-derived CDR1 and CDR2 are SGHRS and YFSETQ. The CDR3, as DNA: TGCGCCAGCAGCCTGGGGTTGGACAGGGAAGCTTTCTTT. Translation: CASSLGLDREAFF.

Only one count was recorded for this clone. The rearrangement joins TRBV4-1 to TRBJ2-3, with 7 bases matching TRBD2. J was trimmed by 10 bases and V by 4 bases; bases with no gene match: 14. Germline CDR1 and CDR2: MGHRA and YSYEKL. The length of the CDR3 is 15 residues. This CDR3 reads CASSPSGGGGEAQYF. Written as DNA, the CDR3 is TGCGCCAGCAGCCCCTCGGGTGGGGGGGGAGAGGCGCAGTATTTT.

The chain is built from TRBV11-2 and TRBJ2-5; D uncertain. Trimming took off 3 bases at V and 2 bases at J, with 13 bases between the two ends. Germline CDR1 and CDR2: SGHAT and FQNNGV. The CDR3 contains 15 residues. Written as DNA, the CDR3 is TGTGCCAGCAGCTTCTTTCCCGACACGCAAGAGACCCAGTACTTC. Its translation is CASSFFPDTQETQYF.

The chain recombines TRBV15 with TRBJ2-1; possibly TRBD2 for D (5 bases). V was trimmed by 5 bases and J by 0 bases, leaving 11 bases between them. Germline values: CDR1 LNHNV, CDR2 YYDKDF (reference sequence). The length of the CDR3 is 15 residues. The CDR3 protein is CATSVDGNSYNEQFF. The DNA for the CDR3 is TGTGCCACCAGCGTGGACGGGAACTCCTACAATGAGCAGTTCTTC.

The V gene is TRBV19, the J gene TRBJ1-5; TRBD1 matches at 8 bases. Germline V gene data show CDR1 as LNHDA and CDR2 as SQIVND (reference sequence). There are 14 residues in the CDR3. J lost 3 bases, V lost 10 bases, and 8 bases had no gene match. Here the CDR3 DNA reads TGTGCCACCGAACAGGGGGGGTACAATCAGCCCCAGCATTTT. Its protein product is CATEQGGYNQPQHF.

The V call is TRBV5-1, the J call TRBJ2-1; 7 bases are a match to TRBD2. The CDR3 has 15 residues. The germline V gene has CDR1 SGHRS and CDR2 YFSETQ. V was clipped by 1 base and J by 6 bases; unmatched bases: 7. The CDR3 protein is CASSLSGSGGNEQFF. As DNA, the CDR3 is TGCGCCAGCAGCTTGTCTGGTTCGGGGGGCAATGAGCAGTTCTTC.

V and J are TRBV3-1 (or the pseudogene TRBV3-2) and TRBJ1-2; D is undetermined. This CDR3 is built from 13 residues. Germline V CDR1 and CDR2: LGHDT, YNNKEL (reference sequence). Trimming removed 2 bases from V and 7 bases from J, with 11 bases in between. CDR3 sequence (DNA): TGTGCCAGCAGCCAAACGACGCGAGGTGGCTACACCTTC. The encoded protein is CASSQTTRGGYTF.

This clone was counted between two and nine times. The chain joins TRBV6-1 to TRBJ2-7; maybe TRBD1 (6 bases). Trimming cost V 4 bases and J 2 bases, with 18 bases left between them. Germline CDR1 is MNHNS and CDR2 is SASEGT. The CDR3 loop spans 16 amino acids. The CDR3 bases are TGTGCCAGCAGTGGAACTATTACAGGGTCTGCCTACGAGCAGTACTTC. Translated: CASSGTITGSAYEQYF.

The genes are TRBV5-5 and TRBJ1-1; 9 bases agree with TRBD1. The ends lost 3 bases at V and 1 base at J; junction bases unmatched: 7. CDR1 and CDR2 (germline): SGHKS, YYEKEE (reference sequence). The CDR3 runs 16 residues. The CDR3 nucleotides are TGTGCCAGCAGCTCGGGACAGGGCCCTTGGAACACTGAAGCTTTCTTT. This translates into CASSSGQGPWNTEAFF.

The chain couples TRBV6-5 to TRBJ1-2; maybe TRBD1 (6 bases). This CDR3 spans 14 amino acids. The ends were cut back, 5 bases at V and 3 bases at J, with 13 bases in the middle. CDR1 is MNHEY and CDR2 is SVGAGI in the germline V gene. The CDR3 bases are TGTGCCAGCAGTCGCCAGGGGATGCACTATGGCTACACCTTC. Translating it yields CASSRQGMHYGYTF.

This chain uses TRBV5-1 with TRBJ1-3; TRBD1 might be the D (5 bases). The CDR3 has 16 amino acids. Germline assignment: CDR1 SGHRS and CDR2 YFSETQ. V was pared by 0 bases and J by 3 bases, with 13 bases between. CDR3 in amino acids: CASSLAGAIGGNTIYF. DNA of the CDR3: TGCGCCAGCAGCTTGGCCGGGGCTATAGGTGGAAACACCATATATTTT. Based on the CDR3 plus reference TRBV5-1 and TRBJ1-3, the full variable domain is KAGVTQTPRYLIKTRGQQVTLSCSPISGHRSVSWYQQTPGQGLQFLFEYFSETQRNKGNFPGRFSGRQFSNSRSEMNVSTLELGDSALYLCASSLAGAIGGNTIYFGEGSWLTVV.

CDR3 in amino acids: CASSSLERGEGTQYF. The CDR3 region has the DNA TGCGCCAGCAGCTCCCTAGAGCGGGGGGAGGGAACGCAGTATTTT. The V gene is TRBV5-1, the J gene TRBJ2-3, with 9 bases matching TRBD2. In germline, CDR1 is SGHRS, CDR2 YFSETQ. With V trimmed by 3 bases and J by 9 bases, 11 bases remained unmatched. The CDR3 consists of 15 residues. The entire variable domain, with the rest obtained from reference TRBV5-1 and TRBJ2-3, is as follows: KAGVTQTPRYLIKTRGQQVTLSCSPISGHRSVSWYQQTPGQGLQFLFEYFSETQRNKGNFPGRFSGRQFSNSRSEMNVSTLELGDSALYLCASSSLERGEGTQYFGPGTRLTVL.

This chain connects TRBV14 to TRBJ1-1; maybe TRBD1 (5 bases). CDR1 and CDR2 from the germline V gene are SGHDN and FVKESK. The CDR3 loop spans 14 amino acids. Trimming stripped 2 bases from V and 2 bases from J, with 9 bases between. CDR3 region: CASSQLGGNTEAFF. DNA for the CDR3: TGTGCCAGCAGCCAACTTGGGGGAAACACTGAAGCTTTCTTT. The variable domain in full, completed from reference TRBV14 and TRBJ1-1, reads EAGVTQFPSHSVIEKGQTVTLRCDPISGHDNLYWYRRVMGKEIKFLLHFVKESKQDESGMPNNRFLAERTGGTYSTLKVQPAELEDSGVYFCASSQLGGNTEAFFGQGTRLTVV.

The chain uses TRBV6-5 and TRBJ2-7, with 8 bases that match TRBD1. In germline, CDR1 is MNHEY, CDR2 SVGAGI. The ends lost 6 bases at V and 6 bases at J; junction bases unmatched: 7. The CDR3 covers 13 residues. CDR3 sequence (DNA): TGTGCCAGCAGAGAGGACAGGGAACGCGAGCAGTACTTC. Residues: CASREDREREQYF.

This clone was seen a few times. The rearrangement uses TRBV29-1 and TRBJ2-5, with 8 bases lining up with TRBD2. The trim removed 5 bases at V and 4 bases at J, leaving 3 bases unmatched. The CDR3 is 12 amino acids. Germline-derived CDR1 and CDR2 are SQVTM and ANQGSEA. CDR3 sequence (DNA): TGCAGCGTTTTAACTAGCGGAGAGACCCAGTACTTC. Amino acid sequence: CSVLTSGETQYF.

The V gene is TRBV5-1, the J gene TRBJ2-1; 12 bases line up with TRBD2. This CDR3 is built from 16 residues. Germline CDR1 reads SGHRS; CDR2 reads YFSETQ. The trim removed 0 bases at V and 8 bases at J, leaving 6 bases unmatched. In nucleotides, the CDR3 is TGCGCCAGCAGCTTGGTGTCTAGCGGGGGGGCCGATGAGCAGTTCTTC. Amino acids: CASSLVSSGGADEQFF.

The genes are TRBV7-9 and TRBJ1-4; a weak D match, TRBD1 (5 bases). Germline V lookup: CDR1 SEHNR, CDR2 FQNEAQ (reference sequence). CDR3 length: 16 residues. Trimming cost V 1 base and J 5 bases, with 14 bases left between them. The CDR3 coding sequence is TGTGCCAGCAGCTTAGGTTATGACAGTTCAAATGAAAAACTGTTTTTT. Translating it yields CASSLGYDSSNEKLFF.

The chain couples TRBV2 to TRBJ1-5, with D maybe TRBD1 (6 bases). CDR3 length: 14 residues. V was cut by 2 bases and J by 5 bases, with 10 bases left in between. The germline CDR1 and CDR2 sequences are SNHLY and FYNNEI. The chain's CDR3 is CASSETGSYQPQHF. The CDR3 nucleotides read TGTGCCAGCAGTGAAACAGGGTCCTATCAGCCCCAGCATTTT.

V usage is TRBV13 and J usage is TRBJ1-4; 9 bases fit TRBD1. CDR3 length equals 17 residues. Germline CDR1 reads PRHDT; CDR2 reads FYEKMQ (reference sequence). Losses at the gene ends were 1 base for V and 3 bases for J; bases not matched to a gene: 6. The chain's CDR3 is CASSLEGTGRSNEKLFF. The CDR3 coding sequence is TGTGCCAGCAGCTTAGAAGGGACAGGGCGTTCTAATGAAAAACTGTTTTTT.

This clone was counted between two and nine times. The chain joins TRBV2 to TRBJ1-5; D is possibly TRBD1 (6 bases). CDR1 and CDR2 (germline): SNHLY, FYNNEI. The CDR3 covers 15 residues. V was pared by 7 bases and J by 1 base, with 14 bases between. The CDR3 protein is CASKGGYTSNQPQHF. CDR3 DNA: TGTGCCAGCAAGGGGGGTTATACGAGCAATCAGCCCCAGCATTTT.